This TCR beta chain was obtained from a study of cytomegalovirus exposure and HLA in healthy donors. At the level of the study: Tens of millions of unique TCRs, all from HLA-typed donors, were included in an early release of the data. Findings of the study overall: A missense DCLRE1C variant was associated with V- and J-gene trimming of TCR beta chains in a later analysis, and an independent cohort replicated the association. Sequencing had likely introduced a cluster of highly shared sequence variants as an artifact. In an earlier analysis, most TCR beta V segments were productive about 90% or about 30% of the time.

PCR involved 60 Vbeta and 13 Jbeta primers. The repertoire was sequenced with immunoSEQ multiplex PCR; TCRdb's copy has only in-frame clones and lacks some. Among around 200,000 clones listed, 75% to 85% were seen once. Worth noting for this clone: Its cognate antigen is unknown.

This CDR3 is built from 13 residues. CDR1 LNHDA and CDR2 SQIVND come from the germline V gene (reference sequence). The sequence derives from a girl under 18 in good health and CMV-seronegative. Sequencing used PBMCs. The rearrangement uses TRBV19 and TRBJ2-5; weak D call: TRBD1 (5 bases). The tail of the sequence fits TRBJ2-7 better, so the J call may be wrong. In DNA, the CDR3 is TGTGCCAGTAGTATGGCAGGGCCCAACGAGCAGTACTTC. Translated, it gives CASSMAGPNEQYF.